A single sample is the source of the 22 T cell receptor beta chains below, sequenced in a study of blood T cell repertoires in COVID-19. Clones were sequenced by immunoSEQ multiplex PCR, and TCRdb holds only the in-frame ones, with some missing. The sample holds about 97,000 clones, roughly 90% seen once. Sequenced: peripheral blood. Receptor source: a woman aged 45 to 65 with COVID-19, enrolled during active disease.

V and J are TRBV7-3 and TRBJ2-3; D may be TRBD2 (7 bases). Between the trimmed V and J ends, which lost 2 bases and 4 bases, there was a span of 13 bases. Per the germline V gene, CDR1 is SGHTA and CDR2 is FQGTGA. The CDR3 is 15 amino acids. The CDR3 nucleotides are TGTGCCAGCAGCTTAGTGGGGGGGCTGGCAGATACGCAGTATTTT. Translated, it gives CASSLVGGLADTQYF. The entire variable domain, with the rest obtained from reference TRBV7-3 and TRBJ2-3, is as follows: GAGVSQTPSNKVTEKGKYVELRCDPISGHTALYWYRQSLGQGPEFLIYFQGTGAADDSGLPNDRFFAVRPEGSVSTLKIQRTERGDSAVYLCASSLVGGLADTQYFGPGTRLTVL.

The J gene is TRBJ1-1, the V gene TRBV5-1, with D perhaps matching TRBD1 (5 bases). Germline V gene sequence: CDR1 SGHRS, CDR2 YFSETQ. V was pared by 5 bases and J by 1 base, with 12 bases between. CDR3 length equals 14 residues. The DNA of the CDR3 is TGCGCCAGCAGACGGGGAGGGGAGAACACTGAAGCTTTCTTT. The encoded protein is CASRRGGENTEAFF.

The CDR3 coding sequence is TGTGCCAGCTCACCACAGACGGCTCGGGAATTCTATGGCTACACCTTC. Its translation: CASSPQTAREFYGYTF. This rearrangement joins TRBV18 to TRBJ1-2; D unresolved. The germline V gene has CDR1 KGHSH and CDR2 LQKENI. V shed 1 base and J shed 4 bases, with 16 bases lying between them. This CDR3 is built from 16 residues.

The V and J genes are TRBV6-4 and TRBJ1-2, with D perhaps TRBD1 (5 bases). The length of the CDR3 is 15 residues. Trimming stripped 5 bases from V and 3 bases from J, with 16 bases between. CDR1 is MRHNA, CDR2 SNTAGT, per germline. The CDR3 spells CASSPDIRVDYGYTF. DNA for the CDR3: TGTGCCAGCAGTCCAGACATCAGGGTGGACTATGGCTACACCTTC.

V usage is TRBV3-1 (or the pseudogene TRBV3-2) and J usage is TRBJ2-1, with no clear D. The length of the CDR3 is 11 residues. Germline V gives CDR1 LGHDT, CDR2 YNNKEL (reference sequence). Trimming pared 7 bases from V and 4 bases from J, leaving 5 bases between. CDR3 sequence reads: CASTTYNEQFF. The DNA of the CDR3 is TGTGCCAGCACCACATACAATGAGCAGTTCTTC.

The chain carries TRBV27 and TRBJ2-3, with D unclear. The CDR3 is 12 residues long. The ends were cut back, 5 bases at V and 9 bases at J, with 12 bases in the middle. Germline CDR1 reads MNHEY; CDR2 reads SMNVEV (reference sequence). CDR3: CASSPSPMTQYF. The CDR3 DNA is TGTGCCAGCAGTCCGAGCCCTATGACGCAGTATTTT.

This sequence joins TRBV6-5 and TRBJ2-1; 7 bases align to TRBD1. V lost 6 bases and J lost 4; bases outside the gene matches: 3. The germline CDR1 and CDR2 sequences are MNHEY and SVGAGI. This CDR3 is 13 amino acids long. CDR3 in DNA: TGTGCCAGCAGGGGACAGCCATACAATGAGCAGTTCTTC. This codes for CASRGQPYNEQFF.

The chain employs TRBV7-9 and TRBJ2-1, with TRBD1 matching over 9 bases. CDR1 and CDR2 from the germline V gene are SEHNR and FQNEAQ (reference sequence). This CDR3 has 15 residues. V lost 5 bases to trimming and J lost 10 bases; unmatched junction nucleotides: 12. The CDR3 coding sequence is TGTGCCAGCAGCCCCTCCCTTACAGGGGGCTTAGAGCAGTTCTTC. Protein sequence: CASSPSLTGGLEQFF.

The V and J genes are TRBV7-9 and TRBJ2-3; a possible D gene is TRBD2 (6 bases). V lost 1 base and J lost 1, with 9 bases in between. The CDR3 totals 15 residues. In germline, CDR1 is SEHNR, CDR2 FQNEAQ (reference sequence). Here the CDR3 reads CASSLVRGGTDTQYF. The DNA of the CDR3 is TGTGCCAGCAGCTTAGTTCGCGGGGGCACAGATACGCAGTATTTT.

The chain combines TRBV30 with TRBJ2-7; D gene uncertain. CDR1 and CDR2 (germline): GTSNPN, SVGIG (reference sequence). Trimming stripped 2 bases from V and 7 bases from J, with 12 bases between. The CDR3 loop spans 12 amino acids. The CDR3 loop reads CAWSTTGGEQYF. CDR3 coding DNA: TGTGCCTGGAGTACGACGGGTGGTGAGCAGTACTTC.

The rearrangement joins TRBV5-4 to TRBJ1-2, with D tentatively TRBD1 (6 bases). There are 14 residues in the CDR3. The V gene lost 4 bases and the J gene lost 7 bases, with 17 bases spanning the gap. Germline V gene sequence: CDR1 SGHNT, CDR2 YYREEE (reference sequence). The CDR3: CASSPSQGGGGYTF. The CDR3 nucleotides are TGTGCCAGCAGCCCGTCACAGGGAGGGGGTGGCTACACCTTC.

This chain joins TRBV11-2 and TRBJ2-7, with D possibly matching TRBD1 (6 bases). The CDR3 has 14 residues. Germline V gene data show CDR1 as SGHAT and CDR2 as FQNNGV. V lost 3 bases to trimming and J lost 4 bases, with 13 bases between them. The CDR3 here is CASSFDGTSYEQYF. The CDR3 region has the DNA TGTGCCAGCAGCTTCGATGGGACAAGTTACGAGCAGTACTTC.

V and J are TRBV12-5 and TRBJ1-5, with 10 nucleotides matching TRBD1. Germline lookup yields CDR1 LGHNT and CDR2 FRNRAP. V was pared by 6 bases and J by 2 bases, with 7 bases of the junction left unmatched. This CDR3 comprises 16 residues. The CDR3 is CASGRDRGIGNQPQHF. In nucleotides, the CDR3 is TGTGCTAGTGGGAGGGACAGGGGAATAGGCAATCAGCCCCAGCATTTT.

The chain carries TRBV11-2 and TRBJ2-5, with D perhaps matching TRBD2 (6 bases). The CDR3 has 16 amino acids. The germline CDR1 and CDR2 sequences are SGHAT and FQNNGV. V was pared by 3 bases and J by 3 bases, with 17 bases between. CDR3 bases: TGTGCCAGCAGCTTTTCCCTAGCGTTGGGAAAAGAGACCCAGTACTTC. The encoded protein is CASSFSLALGKETQYF. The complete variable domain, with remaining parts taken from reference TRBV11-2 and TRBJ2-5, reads EAGVAQSPRYKIIEKRQSVAFWCNPISGHATLYWYQQILGQGPKLLIQFQNNGVVDDSQLPKDRFSAERLKGVDSTLKIQPAKLEDSAVYLCASSFSLALGKETQYFGPGTRLLVL.

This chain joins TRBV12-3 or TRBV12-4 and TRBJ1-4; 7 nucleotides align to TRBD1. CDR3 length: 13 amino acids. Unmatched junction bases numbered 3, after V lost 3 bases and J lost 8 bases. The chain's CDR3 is CASSLRGREKLFF. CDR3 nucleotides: TGTGCCAGCAGTTTGAGGGGGCGGGAAAAACTGTTTTTT.

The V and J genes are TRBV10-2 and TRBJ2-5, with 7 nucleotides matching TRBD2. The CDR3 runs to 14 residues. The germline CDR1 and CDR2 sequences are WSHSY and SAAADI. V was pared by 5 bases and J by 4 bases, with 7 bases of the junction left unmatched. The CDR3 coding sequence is TGCGCCAGCAGTCCTCCGGGGGGAGGAGAGACCCAGTACTTC. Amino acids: CASSPPGGGETQYF.

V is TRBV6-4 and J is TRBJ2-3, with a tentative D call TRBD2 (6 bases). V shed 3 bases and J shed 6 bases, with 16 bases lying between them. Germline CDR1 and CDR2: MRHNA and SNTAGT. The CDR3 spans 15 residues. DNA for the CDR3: TGTGCCAGCAGTGATCGAGCGGGCGCCCTGGATACGCAGTATTTT. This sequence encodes CASSDRAGALDTQYF.

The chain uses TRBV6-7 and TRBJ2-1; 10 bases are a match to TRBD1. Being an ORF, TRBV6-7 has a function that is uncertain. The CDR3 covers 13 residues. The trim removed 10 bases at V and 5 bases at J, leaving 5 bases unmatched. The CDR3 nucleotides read TGTGCCAAAGGGACAGGGGCTAACAATGAGCAGTTCTTC. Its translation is CAKGTGANNEQFF.

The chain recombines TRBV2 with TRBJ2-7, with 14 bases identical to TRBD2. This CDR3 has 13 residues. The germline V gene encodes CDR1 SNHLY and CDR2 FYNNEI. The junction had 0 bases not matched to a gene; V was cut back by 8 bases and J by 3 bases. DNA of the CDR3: TGTGCCAGCGGGACTAGCGGGGGCTACGAGCAGTACTTC. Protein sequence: CASGTSGGYEQYF.

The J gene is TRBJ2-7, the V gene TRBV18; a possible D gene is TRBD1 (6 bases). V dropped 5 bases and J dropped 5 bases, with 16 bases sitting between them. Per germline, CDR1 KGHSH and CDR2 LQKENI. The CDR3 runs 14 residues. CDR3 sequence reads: CASSTGTGRDEQYF. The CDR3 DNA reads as TGTGCCAGCTCAACCGGCACAGGGCGGGACGAGCAGTACTTC.

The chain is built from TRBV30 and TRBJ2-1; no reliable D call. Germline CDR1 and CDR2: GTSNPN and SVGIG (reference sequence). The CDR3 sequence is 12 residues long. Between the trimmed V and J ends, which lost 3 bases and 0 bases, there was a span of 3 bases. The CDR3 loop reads CAWSRSYNEQFF. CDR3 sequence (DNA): TGTGCCTGGAGCCGCTCCTACAATGAGCAGTTCTTC.

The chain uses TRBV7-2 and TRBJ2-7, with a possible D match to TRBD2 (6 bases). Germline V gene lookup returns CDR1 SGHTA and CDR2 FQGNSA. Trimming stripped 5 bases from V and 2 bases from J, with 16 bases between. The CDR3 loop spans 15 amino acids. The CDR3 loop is CASSPPEGPPYEQYF. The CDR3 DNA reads TGTGCCAGCAGCCCCCCGGAGGGTCCCCCCTACGAGCAGTACTTC.